The sequence of this T cell receptor beta chain was determined in a study of blood T cell repertoires in COVID-19. Overall study context: Some COVID-19 samples were acute and others convalescent; all came from the United States, Italy and Spain. T cells, B-cell-depleted T cells, or PBMCs provided the cDNA or gDNA that served as material.

This clone appeared once. The assay was immunoSEQ multiplex PCR, and TCRdb's table has in-frame clones only and misses some. Of some 41,000 clones in the sample, 86% were seen once. The CDR3 contains 12 residues. Per the germline V gene, CDR1 is GTSNPN and CDR2 is SVGIG (reference sequence). The germline V and J ends were trimmed by 1 base and 8 bases, with 11 bases remaining between them. The J gene is TRBJ1-2, the V gene TRBV30, with TRBD1 as a possible D gene (5 bases). Sequenced: peripheral blood. This clonotype was obtained from a man aged 35-49 years with active COVID-19. CDR3 amino acids: CAWSGTGEGYTF. The DNA for the CDR3 is TGTGCCTGGAGTGGAACAGGAGAAGGCTACACCTTC.